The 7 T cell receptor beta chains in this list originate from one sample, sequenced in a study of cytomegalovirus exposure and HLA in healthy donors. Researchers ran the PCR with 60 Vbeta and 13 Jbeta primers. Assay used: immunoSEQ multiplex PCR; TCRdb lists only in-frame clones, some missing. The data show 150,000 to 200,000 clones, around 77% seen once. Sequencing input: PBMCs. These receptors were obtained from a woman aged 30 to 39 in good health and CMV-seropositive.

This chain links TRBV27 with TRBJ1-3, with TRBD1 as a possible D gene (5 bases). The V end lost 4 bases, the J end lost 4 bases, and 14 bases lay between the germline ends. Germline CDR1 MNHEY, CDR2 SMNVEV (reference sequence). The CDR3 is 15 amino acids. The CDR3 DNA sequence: TGTGCCAGCAGTTATACCCAGGGTGCGGGAAACACCATATATTTT. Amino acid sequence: CASSYTQGAGNTIYF.

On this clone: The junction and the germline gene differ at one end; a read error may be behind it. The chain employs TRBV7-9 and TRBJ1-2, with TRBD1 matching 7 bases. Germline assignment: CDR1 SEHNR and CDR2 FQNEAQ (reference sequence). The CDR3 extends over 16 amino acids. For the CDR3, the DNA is TGTTCCAGCAGCCCGGAGGGGGGACAGTCCCGCTATGGCTACACCTTC. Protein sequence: CSSSPEGGQSRYGYTF. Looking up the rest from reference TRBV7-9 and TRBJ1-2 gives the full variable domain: DTGVSQNPRHKITKRGQNVTFRCDPISEHNRLYWYRQTLGQGPEFLTYFQNEAQLEKSRLLSDRFSAERPKGSFSTLEIQRTEQGDSAMYLCSSSPEGGQSRYGYTFGSGTRLTVV.

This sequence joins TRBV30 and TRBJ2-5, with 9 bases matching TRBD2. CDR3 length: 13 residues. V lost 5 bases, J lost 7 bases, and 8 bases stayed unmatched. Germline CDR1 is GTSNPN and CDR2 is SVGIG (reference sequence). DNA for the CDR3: TGTGCCTGGGGAGCGGGGGGCCGAGGGACCCAGTACTTC. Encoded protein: CAWGAGGRGTQYF.

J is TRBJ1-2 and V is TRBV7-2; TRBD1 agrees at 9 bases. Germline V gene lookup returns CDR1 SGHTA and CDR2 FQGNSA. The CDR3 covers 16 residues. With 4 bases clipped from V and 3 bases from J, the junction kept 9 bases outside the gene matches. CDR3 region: CASSSGGQGRHYGYTF. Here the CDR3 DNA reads TGTGCCAGCAGCTCAGGGGGACAGGGAAGACACTATGGCTACACCTTC.

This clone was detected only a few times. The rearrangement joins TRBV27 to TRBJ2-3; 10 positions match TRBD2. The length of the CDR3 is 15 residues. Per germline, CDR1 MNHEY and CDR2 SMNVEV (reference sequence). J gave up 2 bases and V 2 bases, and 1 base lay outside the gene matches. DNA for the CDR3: TGTGCCAGCAGTTTAACTAGCGGGGCCACAGATACGCAGTATTTT. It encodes CASSLTSGATDTQYF.

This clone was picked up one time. The CDR3 nucleotides are TGTGCCAGCAGCTTAGGAGAGGCTGAGTACAATGAGCAGTTCTTC. This gives the protein CASSLGEAEYNEQFF. The chain is built from TRBV7-9 and TRBJ2-1; D unresolved. The length of the CDR3 is 15 residues. Trimming removed 1 base from V and 4 bases from J, with 11 bases in between. Germline CDR1 and CDR2: SEHNR and FQNEAQ (reference sequence).

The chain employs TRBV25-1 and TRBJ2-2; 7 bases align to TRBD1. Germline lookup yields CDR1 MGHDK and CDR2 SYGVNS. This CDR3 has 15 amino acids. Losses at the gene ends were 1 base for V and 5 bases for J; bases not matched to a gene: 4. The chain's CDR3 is CASSEWTGGTGELFF. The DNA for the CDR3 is TGTGCCAGCAGTGAATGGACAGGTGGAACCGGGGAGCTGTTTTTT. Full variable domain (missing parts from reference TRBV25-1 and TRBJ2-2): EADIYQTPRYLVIGTGKKITLECSQTMGHDKMYWYQQDPGMELHLIHYSYGVNSTEKGDLSSESTVSRIRTEHFPLTLESARPSHTSQYLCASSEWTGGTGELFFGEGSRLTVL.